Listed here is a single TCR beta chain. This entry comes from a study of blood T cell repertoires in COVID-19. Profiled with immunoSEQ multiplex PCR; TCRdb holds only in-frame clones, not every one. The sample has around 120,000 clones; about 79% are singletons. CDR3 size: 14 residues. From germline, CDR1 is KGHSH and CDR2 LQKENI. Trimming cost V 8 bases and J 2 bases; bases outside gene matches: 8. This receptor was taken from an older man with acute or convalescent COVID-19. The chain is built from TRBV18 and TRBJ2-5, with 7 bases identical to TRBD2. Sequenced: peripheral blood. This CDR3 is CASRPREGQETQYF. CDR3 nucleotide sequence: TGTGCCAGCCGACCCAGGGAGGGACAAGAGACCCAGTACTTC.